This T cell receptor beta chain was profiled in a study of T cells in placental villitis. With respect to the entire study: The study compared placental TCR-beta repertoires across villitis of unknown etiology, gestational-age-matched unaffected controls, and infectious villitis to test an allograft-versus-infection hypothesis.

The investigation overall reported the following: Small amounts of decidua were contained in the paraffin blocks, so some of the captured T cells, especially in controls, may have been decidual rather than villous infiltrates. Higher CMV-specific clone frequencies were found in infectious CMV cases than in villitis of unknown etiology (around 0.011 vs 0.00091), and no difference in CMV-specific clone frequencies was seen between villitis of unknown etiology and controls. Bulk tissue sequencing could not distinguish helper, regulatory or cytotoxic T cells, nor maternal versus fetal T cells, and excluded gamma-delta receptors.

In the case of this clone: No antigen is known for it. Base qualities are not recorded, but no much larger clone differs from it by a single base.

Five infectious villitis placentae, four with confirmed cytomegalovirus and one with Toxoplasma gondii, were included and were not matched to other groups. Mothers with infectious villitis were younger, had smaller fetuses, and delivered preterm or experienced intrauterine demise in a couple of cases. Placentae were collected after delivery and examined grossly and histologically before archival tissue was selected. Five 10-micron scrolls were cut from each FFPE block, and DNA was isolated using the AllPrep DNA/RNA FFPE Tissue kit. NanoDrop was used to check DNA concentration and purity, and a Bioanalyzer was used to assess RNA quality. Using the immunoSEQ v4 bias-controlled multiplex PCR assay, run blinded to group allocation, TCR-beta CDR3 regions were amplified from genomic DNA. Reference gene primers were added alongside TCR-beta primers to estimate nucleated cell and T cell quantities per sample. Sequencing of the libraries was performed on an Illumina MiSeq with a 100-cycle paired-end protocol. The published analysis was carried out like this. Diversity and richness were calculated in immunoSEQ Analyzer software; richness by iChao1, clonality based on Pielou evenness and Shannon diversity (0-1, higher means less diverse). CDR3 amino acid sequences together with their V/J genes were searched in VDJdb for CMV, EBV and influenza A specificities using confidence 3 and substitution 2. The Morisita-Horn index was used to assess TCR-beta amino acid clonotype overlap between villitis of unknown etiology, infectious villitis and control repertoires. The table comes from immuneACCESS by way of TCRdb, which keeps in-frame sequences with V and J called. Part of the clones is missing from these tables; in studies checked, under half for an unresolved V gene and the rest for unknown reasons. That table is the source of V, J and clone size, and D and trimming were worked out from the DNA. The table for this sample lists about 3,200 clones; approximately 70% of them were counted only once. The ten largest make up 17% of the sample.

V loses 3 bases of germline sequence and J loses 4 bases, and the interval between the two ends is 0 bases. From the cysteine up to the phenylalanine, the CDR3 has a length of 11 residues. The kept DNA is CDR3 alone, 33 bases in frame from the first base. Via the germline V gene, CDR1 is MGHRA and CDR2 YSYEKL. The chain employs TRBV4-1 and TRBJ2-2, with the D gene uncertain. The origin of this receptor is a human patient with infectious villitis; the placental T cells may come from both mother and fetus. The source material was placental tissue containing maternal and fetal cells. The nucleotide sequence is given as TGCGCCAGCAGCCACACCGGGGAGCTGTTTTTT. It is translated as CASSHTGELFF.